Listed below are T cell receptor beta chains from one sample, sequenced in a study of T cells expressing NK-cell markers. Reanalyzing the 5' RACE reads, TCRdb keeps one entry per CDR3 protein, without DNA. Reported are more than 400,000 distinct CDR3 sequences; the ten largest clones contain more than 7%. The sample taken for sequencing was blood T cells: a sorted CD56 or NKG2C T cell subset, CD4+ or CD8+ T cells, or bulk PBMC T cells (not recorded which). These receptors came from a woman aged 18 to 75 in good health. CDR3s include the opening cysteine and the closing phenylalanine or tryptophan. Fields, in order: CDR3 protein, J gene, V gene.

CASSPIGEEWLGTDTQYF,TRBJ2-3,TRBV6-1
CASSPLRGGDQPQHF,TRBJ1-5,TRBV18
CASSYSLGGPDTQYF,TRBJ2-3,TRBV6-2/TRBV6-3
CASSPFLGGQGPKRGTNEQFF,TRBJ2-1,TRBV5-1
CASSQDLCREGTDTQYF,TRBJ2-3,TRBV4-3
CASSEVLVSTNTGELFF,TRBJ2-2,TRBV2
CASSREDGNQPQHF,TRBJ1-5,TRBV6-1
CASSLQHLASGELFF,TRBJ2-2,TRBV5-4
CASSTRGLYQETQYF,TRBJ2-5,TRBV19
CATKTSGRANEQFF,TRBJ2-1,TRBV19
CASRPGQYNSPLHF,TRBJ1-6,TRBV7-2
CASSPWREPFNEQFF,TRBJ2-1,TRBV18
CAISEPASGETYEQYF,TRBJ2-7,TRBV10-3
CASSLSVGTSYEQYF,TRBJ2-7,TRBV28
CASSVGSGPQHF,TRBJ1-5,TRBV9
CASTGRSGHYEQYF,TRBJ2-7,TRBV27
CASSPLPPNTGELFF,TRBJ2-2,TRBV5-4
CSARADKGVSGYTF,TRBJ1-2,TRBV20-1
CASSAGTSGSYEQYF,TRBJ2-7,TRBV7-3
CASSLAGRDNSPLHF,TRBJ1-6,TRBV5-1
CASSPQITGGGTDTQYF,TRBJ2-3,TRBV18
CAWGTQDNQPQHF,TRBJ1-5,TRBV30
CASSDPRAGNEQYF,TRBJ2-7,TRBV7-9
CASSQDRAGQAFLEQYF,TRBJ2-7,TRBV4-3
CASTPRLAGSNEQFF,TRBJ2-1,TRBV12-3/TRBV12-4
CASSPTGGNYGYTF,TRBJ1-2,TRBV27
CASILAGTGNEQFF,TRBJ2-1,TRBV28
CASSLGGDSYEQYF,TRBJ2-7,TRBV5-6
CASSAGLSYNEQFF,TRBJ2-1,TRBV10-2
CASSRRSGGVSTGELFF,TRBJ2-2,TRBV9
CSARNPLANEQFF,TRBJ2-1,TRBV20-1
CSVEDRAGSSGELFF,TRBJ2-2,TRBV29-1
CASSPGTERVDEQFF,TRBJ2-1,TRBV5-1
CASSLVAPDGSGGASEQFF,TRBJ2-1,TRBV7-6
CASSPVGGGDTQYF,TRBJ2-3,TRBV3-1
CASSQTQVEEGNEQFF,TRBJ2-1,TRBV4-3
CSISETSGGTGEQFF,TRBJ2-1,TRBV10-3
CASSALNTEAFF,TRBJ1-1,TRBV9
CSAPVSSYEQYF,TRBJ2-7,TRBV20-1
CASSQDGTVQETQYF,TRBJ2-5,TRBV4-2
CASSDRINEQFF,TRBJ2-1,TRBV7-2
CASSPSREDYSNQPQHF,TRBJ1-5,TRBV12-3/TRBV12-4
CASSVVPAGGRDTQYF,TRBJ2-3,TRBV9
CASSFRPGQPYEQYF,TRBJ2-7,TRBV28
CASSQDRGSGYTQYF,TRBJ2-3,TRBV4-3
CASSPPSPIYEQYF,TRBJ2-7,TRBV7-2
CASSLSFFEQYF,TRBJ2-7,TRBV7-2
CASTHDRGVSPLHF,TRBJ1-6,TRBV19
CASSYGLTSYEQYF,TRBJ2-7,TRBV6-2/TRBV6-3
CASSQGITKSVNTEAFF,TRBJ1-1,TRBV4-3
CASSPPPSTGVDTQYF,TRBJ2-3,TRBV18
CASSLRMANEQFF,TRBJ2-1,TRBV5-1